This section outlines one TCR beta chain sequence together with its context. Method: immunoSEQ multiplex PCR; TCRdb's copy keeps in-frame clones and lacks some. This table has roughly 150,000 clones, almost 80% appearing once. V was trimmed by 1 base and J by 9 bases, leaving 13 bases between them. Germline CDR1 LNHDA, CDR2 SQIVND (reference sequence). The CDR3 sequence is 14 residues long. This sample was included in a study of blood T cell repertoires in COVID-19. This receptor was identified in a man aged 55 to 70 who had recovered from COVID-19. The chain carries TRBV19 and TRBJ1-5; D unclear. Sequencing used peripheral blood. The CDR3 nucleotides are TGTGCCAGTAGTATAGTTGGAGGTTCCGGGCCCCAGCATTTT. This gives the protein CASSIVGGSGPQHF.